Below, 24 T cell receptor beta chains from the same sample are listed, as sequenced in a study of cytomegalovirus exposure and HLA in healthy donors. PCR was performed using 60 Vbeta and 13 Jbeta primers. This table comes from immunoSEQ multiplex PCR, and its TCRdb copy is limited to in-frame clones, with some not included. The data show 95,000 to 150,000 clones, over 75% seen once. Sequences were obtained from PBMCs. The receptor source for this set is a man aged 25-40 years in good health and CMV-seronegative.

The chain has TRBV6-5 and TRBJ2-3; 7 nucleotides agree with TRBD2. CDR3 size: 16 residues. Germline V gene sequence: CDR1 MNHEY, CDR2 SVGAGI. V shed 4 bases, J shed 0 bases, and the junction held 7 bases outside the gene matches. This CDR3 reads CASSWGGEFSTDTQYF. The CDR3 region has the DNA TGTGCCAGCAGTTGGGGGGGGGAGTTTAGCACAGATACGCAGTATTTT.

V gene TRBV7-9 combines with J gene TRBJ2-2, with 14 bases that match TRBD2. The CDR3 is 18 residues long. The germline V gene encodes CDR1 SEHNR and CDR2 FQNEAQ (reference sequence). V shed 5 bases and J 1 base; nucleotides not matched to a gene: 6. The chain's CDR3 is CASSPGLAGGRNTGELFF. Here the CDR3 DNA reads TGTGCCAGCAGCCCCGGACTAGCGGGGGGCCGGAACACCGGGGAGCTGTTTTTT.

A word on this clone: The sample has other DNA sequences that encode this CDR3 too. J is TRBJ2-7 and V is TRBV5-6; possible D gene TRBD2, 5 bases. The ends were cut back, 0 bases at V and 3 bases at J, with 22 bases in the middle. The CDR3 length is 18 residues. Germline CDR1 SGHDT, CDR2 YYEEEE. CDR3 nucleotides: TGTGCCAGCAGCTTGGTTCCGGGGTATTGGGGTGAGAGCTACGAGCAGTACTTC. This encodes CASSLVPGYWGESYEQYF.

Details on this clone: One end of the junction fails to match germline, which may point to a read error. The chain recombines TRBV6-6 with TRBJ2-6; D possibly corresponds to TRBD1 (5 bases). Germline V gives CDR1 MNHNY, CDR2 SVGAGI (reference sequence). The CDR3 length is 14 residues. The CDR3 reads CASMENSGANGLTF. CDR3 nucleotides: TGTGCCAGCATGGAGAACTCTGGGGCCAACGGCCTGACTTTC.

V usage is TRBV5-1 and J usage is TRBJ2-7; maybe TRBD1 (5 bases). V gave up 7 bases and J gave up 6 bases, with 20 bases separating them. This CDR3 comprises 14 residues. Germline V gene data show CDR1 as SGHRS and CDR2 as YFSETQ. In DNA form, the CDR3 reads TGCGCCAGCGGTGTGGTCCAGGGTCAAGGCGAGCAGTACTTC. Residues: CASGVVQGQGEQYF.

The chain combines TRBV9 with TRBJ1-1; the D is unclear. The CDR3 spans 12 residues. V was pared by 3 bases and J by 1 base, with 4 bases between. Germline CDR1 reads SGDLS; CDR2 reads YYNGEE. CDR3 amino acids: CASSAGNTEAFF. The DNA for the CDR3 is TGTGCCAGCAGCGCGGGGAACACTGAAGCTTTCTTT.

The chain has TRBV6-5 and TRBJ1-2; no clear D. The ends were cut back, 6 bases at V and 3 bases at J, with 14 bases in the middle. CDR1 is MNHEY, CDR2 SVGAGI, per germline. This CDR3 contains 14 residues. The CDR3 region has the DNA TGTGCCAGCAGCCCCGCGGCGGATTACTATGGCTACACCTTC. It encodes CASSPAADYYGYTF.

The V and J genes are TRBV9 and TRBJ2-5; D might be TRBD1 (5 bases). CDR1 and CDR2 from the germline V gene are SGDLS and YYNGEE. The CDR3 has 10 amino acids. The V and J ends lost 10 bases and 3 bases respectively, with 7 bases between them. The CDR3 nucleotides are TGTGCCGCCAGGGAAGAGACCCAGTACTTC. Translating gives CAAREETQYF.

This clone was observed once. J is TRBJ1-4 and V is TRBV5-1; no clear D. Germline CDR1 is SGHRS and CDR2 is YFSETQ. V lost 3 bases and J lost 4, with 10 bases in between. This CDR3 has 14 residues. CDR3 residues: CASSSSGNNEKLFF. CDR3 in DNA: TGCGCCAGCAGCTCATCGGGGAATAATGAAAAACTGTTTTTT.

This clone came up once. CDR3 DNA sequence: TGTGCCAGCCAGGGACAGGGTCAAACAGATACGCAGTATTTT. Amino acid sequence: CASQGQGQTDTQYF. The chain employs TRBV6-5 and TRBJ2-3; 9 bases align to TRBD1. This CDR3 comprises 14 residues. Trimming removed 8 bases from V and 3 bases from J; junction bases left unmatched: 6. Germline lookup yields CDR1 MNHEY and CDR2 SVGAGI.

This clone was picked up a small number of times. V usage is TRBV27 and J usage is TRBJ2-7; 13 positions agree with TRBD2. The J segment lost 7 bases and the V segment lost 3 bases, leaving 24 bases of the junction unmatched. This CDR3 contains 21 residues. The germline gives CDR1 MNHEY, CDR2 SMNVEV (reference sequence). The CDR3 DNA reads TGTGCCAGCAGTTTCCAGTCTCCCCCGGGACTAGCGGGGTTTTCTCCGAGTGAGCAGTACTTC. Amino acid sequence: CASSFQSPPGLAGFSPSEQYF.

This clone was seen a handful of times. V is TRBV28 and J is TRBJ2-3; 12 bases are shared with TRBD2. Germline lookup yields CDR1 MDHEN and CDR2 SYDVKM. The CDR3 has 13 amino acids. V trimming: 5 bases; J trimming: 11 bases; junction bases outside the gene matches: 5. CDR3 sequence (DNA): TGTGCCAGCAGTCCCTTACTAGCGGGGGGGCAGTATTTT. This sequence encodes CASSPLLAGGQYF. Supplemented by reference TRBV28 and TRBJ2-3, the full variable domain reads DVKVTQSSRYLVKRTGEKVFLECVQDMDHENMFWYRQDPGLGLRLIYFSYDVKMKEKGDIPEGYSVSREKKERFSLILESASTNQTSMYLCASSPLLAGGQYFGPGTRLTVL.

The chain employs TRBV6-4 and TRBJ2-7; TRBD2 agrees at 8 bases. Looked up from germline, CDR1 is MRHNA and CDR2 is SNTAGT. The CDR3 is made up of 14 amino acids. Losses at the gene ends were 3 bases for V and 0 bases for J; bases not matched to a gene: 1. Written as DNA, the CDR3 is TGTGCCAGCAGTGAAAGCGGGGGCTCCTACGAGCAGTACTTC. Translating it yields CASSESGGSYEQYF.

The V and J genes are TRBV10-2 and TRBJ1-2; TRBD1 matches 8 bases. The CDR3 contains 15 residues. V dropped 3 bases and J dropped 2; count of bases not matched to a gene: 5. Looked up from germline, CDR1 is WSHSY and CDR2 is SAAADI. The CDR3 coding sequence is TGCGCCAGCAGTGAAAAGCGGGACAGGAACTATGGCTACACCTTC. Its protein is CASSEKRDRNYGYTF.

V and J are TRBV2 and TRBJ2-2, with D unresolved. V lost 8 bases to trimming and J lost 4 bases, with 5 bases between them. Germline V gene data show CDR1 as SNHLY and CDR2 as FYNNEI. The CDR3 is 11 residues long. CDR3 sequence: CASYGTGELFF. The CDR3 bases are TGTGCCAGCTACGGCACCGGGGAGCTGTTTTTT.

V gene TRBV7-2 combines with J gene TRBJ2-1; a possible D gene is TRBD1 (6 bases). Germline CDR1 and CDR2: SGHTA and FQGNSA. V lost 5 bases, J lost 5 bases, and 16 bases lay in between. CDR3 length: 15 residues. CDR3 loop: CASSRAPGQNNEQFF. The DNA for the CDR3 is TGTGCCAGCAGCCGTGCCCCGGGACAAAACAATGAGCAGTTCTTC.

V gene TRBV4-1 combines with J gene TRBJ1-5; D is unclear. The CDR3 contains 14 residues. V gave up 1 base and J gave up 7 bases, with 11 bases separating them. In germline, CDR1 is MGHRA, CDR2 YSYEKL. CDR3 nucleotides: TGCGCCAGCAGCCAAGCCGAGGGCGGCCAGCCCCAGCATTTT. Its protein is CASSQAEGGQPQHF.

This clone was detected only a few times. CDR3 sequence reads: CASSEGRRQGDNSPLHF. CDR3 DNA: TGTGCCAGCAGTGAAGGCAGACGGCAGGGGGATAATTCACCCCTCCACTTT. The V and J genes are TRBV2 and TRBJ1-6; 7 nucleotides match TRBD1. V gave up 1 base and J gave up 5 bases; unmatched junction bases: 8. The CDR3 spans 17 residues. Germline V gene data show CDR1 as SNHLY and CDR2 as FYNNEI.

Only a few counts were recorded for this clone. The chain recombines TRBV29-1 with TRBJ2-5; 7 nucleotides agree with TRBD2. CDR3 size: 12 residues. The V segment lost 3 bases and the J segment 2 bases; nucleotides outside the gene matches: 0. The germline V gene encodes CDR1 SQVTM and CDR2 ANQGSEA. Here the CDR3 DNA reads TGCAGCGTTGAGGGGGGGCAAGAGACCCAGTACTTC. Its translation is CSVEGGQETQYF.

DNA for the CDR3: TGTGCCAGCAGTTACTCAACAGGGGGCTCTGGAAACACCATATATTTT. Amino acid sequence: CASSYSTGGSGNTIYF. The V and J genes are TRBV6-6 and TRBJ1-3, with TRBD1 identical over 8 bases. The CDR3 totals 16 residues. V lost 0 bases and J lost 0; bases outside the gene matches: 1. Germline-derived CDR1 and CDR2 are MNHNY and SVGAGI (reference sequence).

The chain combines TRBV25-1 with TRBJ1-2; no clear D gene. The V end was cut by 3 bases, the J end by 4 bases, with 6 bases between. There are 12 residues in the CDR3. CDR1 is MGHDK, CDR2 SYGVNS, per germline. CDR3 region: CASSDAGYGYTF. The DNA for the CDR3 is TGTGCCAGCAGTGATGCAGGCTATGGCTACACCTTC.

The chain joins TRBV19 to TRBJ1-6, with 10 bases that match TRBD1. Losses at the gene ends were 3 bases for V and 8 bases for J; bases not matched to a gene: 7. The length of the CDR3 is 16 residues. Looked up from germline, CDR1 is LNHDA and CDR2 is SQIVND (reference sequence). The CDR3 protein is CASSMGAGTGDSPLHF. The DNA of the CDR3 is TGTGCCAGTAGTATGGGAGCCGGGACAGGGGATTCACCCCTCCACTTT.

A single count supports this clone. This rearrangement joins TRBV2 to TRBJ1-2; D might be TRBD1 (5 bases). The CDR3 runs 13 residues. Germline V gene lookup returns CDR1 SNHLY and CDR2 FYNNEI. Trimming cost V 4 bases and J 8 bases, with 14 bases left between them. Written as DNA, the CDR3 is TGTGCCAGCAGTGGATCCAACAGGATAGGCTACACCTTC. The encoded protein is CASSGSNRIGYTF.

V is TRBV6-6 and J is TRBJ2-7, with TRBD2 matching 11 bases. Germline CDR1 and CDR2: MNHNY and SVGAGI (reference sequence). The CDR3 totals 14 residues. The junction had 2 bases not matched to a gene; V was cut back by 4 bases and J by 3 bases. CDR3 nucleotides: TGTGCCAGCAGTTTCGGGACTAGCGGCTACGAGCAGTACTTC. It is translated as CASSFGTSGYEQYF.